The text below deals with one T cell receptor (beta chain). Its target is not known. This table comes from immunoSEQ multiplex PCR, and its TCRdb copy is limited to in-frame clones, with some not included. Of under 250,000 clones in the sample, 83% were seen once. V shed 6 bases, J shed 6 bases, and the junction held 12 bases outside the gene matches. CDR1 is MDHEN, CDR2 SYDVKM, per germline. This CDR3 has 16 residues. The donors were part of the validation cohort, which consisted of more than 90 subjects and was separate from the first cohort of 666 subjects. The sample belongs to a study of cytomegalovirus exposure and HLA in healthy donors. Study information: The platform used for the 120 or so validation repertoires matched that of the approximately 620 first-cohort repertoires, a later analysis reported.

Broader study findings: Reportedly, diagnosis of cytomegalovirus status by the classifier showed high specificity and sensitivity.

The chain has TRBV28 and TRBJ2-4; TRBD1 matches 9 bases. The sequenced sample was PBMCs. The clonotype was recovered from a woman between 18 and 30 years old in good health and CMV-seronegative. The CDR3 DNA is TGTGCCAGCAGCCAGGCGGGACAGGGTTATGCAAACATTCAGTACTTC. Residues: CASSQAGQGYANIQYF.